The next 25 T cell receptor beta chains were all read from a single sample in a study of T cell clones after liver transplantation. The protocol was immunoSEQ multiplex PCR, while the TCRdb copy is restricted to in-frame clones and leaves out a portion. The top ten clones hold more than 2% of a sample with 75,000 to 95,000 clones, around four fifths of them seen once. The sample in question was CD4+ T cells from blood, obtained roughly 50 months after liver transplant. The receptors derive from a human patient who received a liver transplant. Some T cells may trace back to the graft donor.

The chain recombines TRBV5-4 with TRBJ1-3; D might be TRBD1 (6 bases). This CDR3 has 14 residues. The germline gives CDR1 SGHNT, CDR2 YYREEE (reference sequence). V was trimmed by 3 bases and J by 2 bases, leaving 9 bases between them. For the CDR3, the DNA is TGTGCCAGCAGCTCCGGGACAACTGGAAACACCATATATTTT. Amino acid sequence: CASSSGTTGNTIYF.

This clone was observed once. The CDR3 reads CSETGGSRTEAFF. The CDR3 nucleotides are TGCAGCGAGACAGGGGGATCACGAACTGAAGCTTTCTTT. V and J are TRBV29-1 and TRBJ1-1, with TRBD1 matching over 9 bases. Germline V gene sequence: CDR1 SQVTM, CDR2 ANQGSEA. The CDR3 sequence is 13 residues long. J lost 5 bases, V lost 7 bases, and 8 bases had no gene match.

The chain employs TRBV6-1 and TRBJ2-5; no firm D call. The CDR3 is made up of 8 amino acids. Germline-derived CDR1 and CDR2 are MNHNS and SASEGT. Trimming took 11 bases from V and 7 from J, leaving 5 bases between them. Written as DNA, the CDR3 is TGTGCCGTTATGACCCAGTACTTC. Translation gives CAVMTQYF.

The V call is TRBV6-5, the J call TRBJ2-7; 7 nucleotides align to TRBD1. J lost 3 bases, V lost 6 bases, and 5 bases had no gene match. This CDR3 comprises 13 residues. Germline lookup yields CDR1 MNHEY and CDR2 SVGAGI. The CDR3 loop reads CASRGQPGYEQYF. CDR3 bases: TGTGCCAGCAGGGGACAGCCAGGCTACGAGCAGTACTTC.

A single count supports this clone. The chain combines TRBV2 with TRBJ2-1; a weak D match, TRBD1 (6 bases). The CDR3 loop spans 13 amino acids. In germline, CDR1 is SNHLY, CDR2 FYNNEI. Deletions cut 6 bases from V and 4 bases from J, with 10 bases between. Here the CDR3 reads CASSATGYNEQFF. CDR3 in DNA: TGTGCCAGCAGCGCGACAGGTTACAATGAGCAGTTCTTC.

The chain couples TRBV7-9 to TRBJ2-1; D is uncertain. V lost 5 bases to trimming and J lost 0 bases, with 14 bases between them. From germline, CDR1 is SEHNR and CDR2 FQNEAQ (reference sequence). The CDR3 extends over 16 amino acids. The CDR3 DNA is TGTGCCAGCAGCCCTCTGGGCCAACTCTCCTACAATGAGCAGTTCTTC. Its translation is CASSPLGQLSYNEQFF.

This chain links TRBV7-6 with TRBJ1-1; D uncertain. Trimming left V 3 bases short and J 0 bases short, with 8 bases between. The CDR3 consists of 14 residues. Germline CDR1 reads SGHVS; CDR2 reads FNYEAQ. The CDR3 region has the DNA TGTGCCAGCAGCTTTGGCCCCCTGAACACTGAAGCTTTCTTT. This sequence encodes CASSFGPLNTEAFF.

The chain is built from TRBV4-1 and TRBJ2-3; 12 bases match TRBD2. The CDR3 runs 19 residues. With 1 base clipped from V and 4 bases from J, the junction kept 12 bases outside the gene matches. In germline, CDR1 is MGHRA, CDR2 YSYEKL. CDR3 in amino acids: CASSQVGGRTSGVADTQYF. The CDR3 bases are TGCGCCAGCAGCCAAGTGGGGGGGAGGACTAGCGGGGTGGCAGATACGCAGTATTTT.

The DNA of the CDR3 is TGTGCCAGCAGCCAACCGGCAACAGATACGCAGTATTTT. Protein: CASSQPATDTQYF. The chain combines TRBV7-3 with TRBJ2-3; D not certain. V was clipped by 5 bases and J by 3 bases, with 9 bases between them. The CDR3 runs to 13 residues. Germline assignment: CDR1 SGHTA and CDR2 FQGTGA.

V usage is TRBV6-6 and J usage is TRBJ2-3, with 9 bases fitting TRBD1. The CDR3 has 14 residues. Germline V lookup: CDR1 MNHNY, CDR2 SVGAGI (reference sequence). With V trimmed by 5 bases and J by 4 bases, 4 bases remained unmatched. The CDR3 DNA reads TGTGCCAGCAGTCGACAGGGGGTTGCAGATACGCAGTATTTT. Its protein product is CASSRQGVADTQYF.

V usage is TRBV7-2 and J usage is TRBJ2-5; 9 bases are a match to TRBD2. Germline V gives CDR1 SGHTA, CDR2 FQGNSA. The CDR3 has 16 residues. Trimming cost V 1 base and J 1 base; bases outside gene matches: 4. This CDR3 is CASSLGSGGFQETQYF. CDR3 sequence (DNA): TGTGCCAGCAGCTTAGGTAGCGGGGGATTCCAAGAGACCCAGTACTTC.

This CDR3 is CASSQDLNAGVPNQPQHF. As DNA, the CDR3 is TGCGCCAGCAGCCAAGATCTCAATGCAGGGGTCCCCAATCAGCCCCAGCATTTT. The rearrangement joins TRBV4-1 to TRBJ1-5; possible D gene TRBD1, 6 bases. Trimming took 0 bases from V and 3 from J, leaving 18 bases between them. This CDR3 has 18 amino acids. The germline V gene encodes CDR1 MGHRA and CDR2 YSYEKL.

This chain connects TRBV18 to TRBJ1-2; D is unresolved. V lost 6 bases and J 4 bases, leaving 15 bases between the germline ends. Germline lookup yields CDR1 KGHSH and CDR2 LQKENI. The CDR3 sequence is 14 residues long. The DNA of the CDR3 is TGTGCCAGCTCCCAAGGACTGGAGAGCTATGGCTACACCTTC. This encodes CASSQGLESYGYTF.

The V gene is TRBV19, the J gene TRBJ2-3; maybe TRBD2 (5 bases). The CDR3 extends over 11 amino acids. V was trimmed by 5 bases and J by 5 bases, leaving 5 bases between them. Germline V gives CDR1 LNHDA, CDR2 SQIVND (reference sequence). The CDR3 region is CASSEGDTQYF. CDR3 nucleotide sequence: TGTGCCAGTAGTGAGGGAGATACGCAGTATTTT.

The chain recombines TRBV6-4 with TRBJ2-1, with 7 positions matching TRBD1. CDR3 length equals 15 residues. J gave up 2 bases and V 4 bases, and 5 bases lay outside the gene matches. Germline V gives CDR1 MRHNA, CDR2 SNTAGT. The CDR3 reads CASSGGQAPYNEQFF. In DNA, the CDR3 is TGTGCCAGCAGTGGCGGACAGGCCCCCTACAATGAGCAGTTCTTC.

The chain links TRBV28 to TRBJ2-1; no definite D call. Trimming removed 6 bases at V and 2 bases at J, with 17 bases between. Germline loops: CDR1 MDHEN, CDR2 SYDVKM. The CDR3 consists of 16 residues. CDR3 residues: CASRSGSTIAYNEQFF. CDR3 bases: TGTGCCAGCAGGAGTGGGTCCACTATCGCCTACAATGAGCAGTTCTTC. Using reference TRBV28 and TRBJ2-1 for the parts outside the CDR3, the full variable domain is DVKVTQSSRYLVKRTGEKVFLECVQDMDHENMFWYRQDPGLGLRLIYFSYDVKMKEKGDIPEGYSVSREKKERFSLILESASTNQTSMYLCASRSGSTIAYNEQFFGPGTRLTVL.

The rearrangement joins TRBV7-2 to TRBJ2-6, with D perhaps TRBD1 (6 bases). CDR3 length: 15 residues. V dropped 5 bases and J dropped 5 bases, with 13 bases sitting between them. CDR1 and CDR2 (germline): SGHTA, FQGNSA. CDR3 amino acids: CASSTGQSRANVLTF. CDR3 DNA: TGTGCCAGCAGCACCGGACAGAGCCGGGCCAACGTCCTGACTTTC.

The chain employs TRBV6-5 and TRBJ1-2; TRBD1 agrees at 8 bases. The length of the CDR3 is 13 residues. CDR1 is MNHEY, CDR2 SVGAGI, per germline. V lost 4 bases, J lost 4 bases, and 2 bases stayed unmatched. CDR3 amino acids: CASSSDRAYGYTF. The CDR3 DNA sequence: TGTGCCAGCAGTTCGGACAGGGCCTATGGCTACACCTTC.

This clone appeared many times. The chain carries TRBV7-3 and TRBJ2-3, with a weak D call TRBD2 (5 bases). Germline V gene sequence: CDR1 SGHTA, CDR2 FQGTGA. The CDR3 length is 13 residues. Trimming stripped 6 bases from V and 2 bases from J, with 9 bases between. Here the CDR3 DNA reads TGTGCCAGCAGTTTCGACTACACAGATACGCAGTATTTT. It encodes CASSFDYTDTQYF.

The rearrangement links TRBV13 to TRBJ2-3; 10 bases align to TRBD2. Germline CDR1 PRHDT, CDR2 FYEKMQ (reference sequence). The CDR3 has 15 amino acids. V trimming: 8 bases; J trimming: 5 bases; junction bases outside the gene matches: 10. CDR3 DNA sequence: TGTGCCAGCGGAGCGGGAGGGAGGATGAGAGATACGCAGTATTTT. This translates into CASGAGGRMRDTQYF.

This clone was detected only a few times. The chain uses TRBV10-3 and TRBJ1-4; no clear D. The CDR3 length is 13 residues. CDR1 ENHRY and CDR2 SYGVKD come from the germline V gene. V lost 10 bases to trimming and J lost 8 bases, with 17 bases between them. The CDR3 is CATARVRLEKLFF. The CDR3 DNA reads TGTGCCACCGCGAGGGTTCGCCTAGAAAAACTGTTTTTT.

The J gene is TRBJ2-1, the V gene TRBV25-1; 7 bases fit TRBD2. The germline gives CDR1 MGHDK, CDR2 SYGVNS. This CDR3 has 14 amino acids. V lost 6 bases to trimming and J lost 7 bases; unmatched junction nucleotides: 9. CDR3 coding DNA: TGTGCCAGCAGCGGGGCTAGCGGAATTAATGAGCAGTTCTTC. Encoded protein: CASSGASGINEQFF.

The V gene is TRBV5-1, the J gene TRBJ2-3, with 14 bases identical to TRBD2. The CDR3 contains 17 residues. With 4 bases clipped from V and 8 bases from J, the junction kept 12 bases outside the gene matches. Germline assignment: CDR1 SGHRS and CDR2 YFSETQ. CDR3 nucleotides: TGCGCCAGCAGCCCCGAACCCGGGACTAGCGGGAGAGGTACGCAGTATTTT. This encodes CASSPEPGTSGRGTQYF.

The V and J genes are TRBV11-2 and TRBJ2-3; D is unresolved. Germline CDR1 is SGHAT and CDR2 is FQNNGV. V was trimmed by 1 base and J by 6 bases, leaving 11 bases between them. The CDR3 contains 14 residues. Written as DNA, the CDR3 is TGTGCCAGCAGCTTAGGCCCCTTTCTTGATACGCAGTATTTT. Its protein is CASSLGPFLDTQYF.

The chain links TRBV28 to TRBJ2-7; no clear D. With 6 bases removed from V and 2 bases from J, the gap between germline ends came to 17 bases. This CDR3 has 15 amino acids. Germline-derived CDR1 and CDR2 are MDHEN and SYDVKM. The CDR3 region is CASRPPLGLAYEQYF. The CDR3 coding sequence is TGTGCCAGCAGACCACCCTTGGGCCTAGCCTACGAGCAGTACTTC.